These 26 T cell receptor beta chains were sequenced from one sample in a study of blood T cell repertoires in COVID-19 (dated by TCRdb to 2020 to 2021). Preparation of the library involved the immunoSEQ multiplex PCR assay. TCRdb holds this immuneACCESS table with in-frame rearrangements only. Some clones are missing; in checked studies, unresolved V genes explain under half, and the rest has no known cause. This sample holds tens of thousands of clones; roughly 89% were observed only once. The biggest ten clones account for 27% of the sample. The specimen sequenced was peripheral blood. The source of these receptors is a man over 45 with active or convalescent COVID-19.

A single count supports this clone. V gene TRBV6-6 combines with J gene TRBJ2-3; 7 nucleotides match TRBD1. The germline V gene encodes CDR1 MNHNY and CDR2 SVGAGI (reference sequence). Unmatched junction bases numbered 6, after V lost 4 bases and J lost 5 bases. The CDR3 has 14 amino acids. The CDR3, as DNA: TGTGCCAGCAGTTTAACAGGGGCCGTAGATACGCAGTATTTT. Translating it yields CASSLTGAVDTQYF.

The chain combines TRBV5-1 with TRBJ2-3; tentative D call: TRBD1 (5 bases). Germline-derived CDR1 and CDR2 are SGHRS and YFSETQ. The CDR3 has 16 residues. Trimming removed 4 bases at V and 2 bases at J, with 17 bases between. The CDR3, as DNA: TGCGCCAGCAGCGAGAAAGACAGAGTCCTCACAGATACGCAGTATTTT. Translation gives CASSEKDRVLTDTQYF.

The CDR3 is CASSPARGSGETQYF. The CDR3 region has the DNA TGTGCCAGCAGCCCGGCCCGGGGAAGCGGAGAGACCCAGTACTTC. The V call is TRBV5-5, the J call TRBJ2-5; maybe TRBD2 (5 bases). There are 15 residues in the CDR3. Germline CDR1 reads SGHKS; CDR2 reads YYEKEE (reference sequence). Trimming took off 4 bases at V and 4 bases at J, with 17 bases between the two ends.

This CDR3 is CASSTGFIRAGNTIYF. The CDR3 DNA is TGTGCCAGCAGCACAGGGTTTATACGGGCTGGAAACACCATATATTTT. V is TRBV7-2 and J is TRBJ1-3, with TRBD1 as a possible D gene (6 bases). Trimming stripped 5 bases from V and 2 bases from J, with 16 bases between. Germline loops: CDR1 SGHTA, CDR2 FQGNSA. The CDR3 covers 16 residues. The variable domain in full, completed from reference TRBV7-2 and TRBJ1-3, reads GAGVSQSPSNKVTEKGKDVELRCDPISGHTALYWYRQSLGQGLEFLIYFQGNSAPDKSGLPSDRFSAERTGGSVSTLTIQRTQQEDSAVYLCASSTGFIRAGNTIYFGEGSWLTVV.

The genes are TRBV11-1 and TRBJ1-1, with unresolved D. The germline V and J ends were trimmed by 1 base and 1 base, with 7 bases remaining between them. There are 14 residues in the CDR3. The V gene's germline CDR1 is SGHAT and CDR2 FQDESV (reference sequence). The CDR3 is CASSLVERNTEAFF. Written as DNA, the CDR3 is TGTGCCAGCAGCTTAGTCGAGAGGAACACTGAAGCTTTCTTT.

CDR3 DNA sequence: TGTGCCAGCAACCAACGACAGACTAGCTCCTACAATGAGCAGTTCTTC. Its protein product is CASNQRQTSSYNEQFF. The V and J genes are TRBV2 and TRBJ2-1; maybe TRBD2 (6 bases). The CDR3 runs 16 residues. From germline, CDR1 is SNHLY and CDR2 FYNNEI. Trimming took 7 bases from V and 0 from J, leaving 16 bases between them.

The chain links TRBV27 to TRBJ1-4; D is possibly TRBD1 (5 bases). Germline CDR1 is MNHEY and CDR2 is SMNVEV (reference sequence). The CDR3 covers 18 residues. V gave up 3 bases and J gave up 5 bases, with 22 bases separating them. Here the CDR3 reads CASSFRRTSFKENEKLFF. The CDR3 nucleotides are TGTGCCAGCAGTTTTCGTAGGACATCATTCAAGGAAAATGAAAAACTGTTTTTT.

In nucleotides, the CDR3 is TGTGCCAGCAGCCTCTTGGGGACAGGGGGCGCCCGGAGGGAAAAACTGTTTTTT. Its translation is CASSLLGTGGARREKLFF. This chain uses TRBV5-5 with TRBJ1-4, with TRBD1 identical over 12 bases. V gave up 4 bases and J gave up 8 bases; unmatched junction bases: 15. CDR1 is SGHKS and CDR2 is YYEKEE in the germline V gene (reference sequence). CDR3 length: 18 amino acids.

The gene calls are TRBV29-1 and TRBJ1-4; D unresolved. Between the trimmed V and J ends, which lost 5 bases and 6 bases, there was a span of 13 bases. CDR1 is SQVTM and CDR2 is ANQGSEA in the germline V gene. This CDR3 is 13 amino acids long. CDR3 sequence: CSVRYSLYEKLFF. The CDR3 DNA is TGCAGCGTTCGGTACAGCCTCTATGAAAAACTGTTTTTT. Full variable domain (missing parts from reference TRBV29-1 and TRBJ1-4): SAVISQKPSRDICQRGTSLTIQCQVDSQVTMMFWYRQQPGQSLTLIATANQGSEATYESGFVIDKFPISRPNLTFSTLTVSNMSPEDSSIYLCSVRYSLYEKLFFGSGTQLSVL.

The chain has TRBV19 and TRBJ2-3, with TRBD1 matching 9 bases. The CDR3 runs to 15 residues. Germline trimming cut 1 base from V and 1 base from J; bases unmatched to any gene: 0. Germline-derived CDR1 and CDR2 are LNHDA and SQIVND (reference sequence). Here the CDR3 reads CASSIGTGGTDTQYF. The CDR3 nucleotides read TGTGCCAGTAGTATAGGGACAGGGGGCACAGATACGCAGTATTTT.

The chain joins TRBV28 to TRBJ1-5; D may be TRBD1 (5 bases). The CDR3 extends over 15 amino acids. The ends were cut back, 6 bases at V and 4 bases at J, with 16 bases in the middle. The V gene's germline CDR1 is MDHEN and CDR2 SYDVKM. Written as DNA, the CDR3 is TGTGCCAGCAGGCCCGGGGGGGTGGTAAATCAGCCCCAGCATTTT. As protein: CASRPGGVVNQPQHF.

The V and J genes are TRBV18 and TRBJ1-1; 10 bases align to TRBD1. Germline loops: CDR1 KGHSH, CDR2 LQKENI. The J segment lost 6 bases and the V segment lost 3 bases, leaving 7 bases of the junction unmatched. The CDR3 contains 15 residues. CDR3: CASSPTRDRGPEAFF. The CDR3 DNA reads TGTGCCAGCTCACCGACCCGGGACAGGGGCCCTGAAGCTTTCTTT.

The CDR3 region has the DNA TGTGCCAGCTCACCACCCGAGGGTACCTACGAGCAGTACTTC. Protein: CASSPPEGTYEQYF. V and J are TRBV18 and TRBJ2-7; D possibly corresponds to TRBD2 (5 bases). The germline V gene encodes CDR1 KGHSH and CDR2 LQKENI. V lost 0 bases to trimming and J lost 2 bases, with 8 bases between them. This CDR3 has 14 residues.

The chain couples TRBV1 to TRBJ2-2; the table names TRBD2, a call not compared with the DNA. TRBV1 is a known pseudogene. The CDR3 has 19 amino acids. CDR3 bases: TGCACCAGCAGCCAAGTGGCGACTAGCGGGAGGATGAACACCGGGGAGCTGTTTTTT. Its protein is CTSSQVATSGRMNTGELFF.

The rearrangement links TRBV28 to TRBJ1-4; perhaps TRBD1 as D (6 bases). V lost 1 base, J lost 4 bases, and 10 bases lay in between. This CDR3 contains 15 residues. CDR1 MDHEN and CDR2 SYDVKM come from the germline V gene. CDR3 residues: CASSLYRDNNEKLFF. The CDR3 DNA reads as TGTGCCAGCAGTTTATACAGGGATAATAATGAAAAACTGTTTTTT.

This rearrangement joins TRBV20-1 to TRBJ2-5; D possibly corresponds to TRBD2 (6 bases). V was pared by 3 bases and J by 5 bases, with 22 bases between. The CDR3 is made up of 16 amino acids. The germline V gene encodes CDR1 DFQATT and CDR2 SNEGSKA (reference sequence). CDR3 DNA sequence: TGCAGTGCTAGTCGCGGGAACCCGCATGGGGGGGAGACCCAGTACTTC. Translating it yields CSASRGNPHGGETQYF.

J is TRBJ2-3 and V is TRBV25-1; the D gene is possibly TRBD1 (6 bases). CDR1 and CDR2 (germline): MGHDK, SYGVNS. The CDR3 length is 15 residues. The germline V and J ends were trimmed by 4 bases and 4 bases, with 15 bases remaining between them. CDR3 coding DNA: TGTGCCAGCAGTGCGTACACAGGGTCCGCAGATACGCAGTATTTT. This codes for CASSAYTGSADTQYF.

In nucleotides, the CDR3 is TGTGCCAGCAGCTTAGTCGTGAGACTAGCGGACCCCCCAGATACGCAGTATTTT. Its translation is CASSLVVRLADPPDTQYF. The chain combines TRBV11-2 with TRBJ2-3; the match to TRBD2 covers 9 bases. CDR3 size: 18 residues. J lost 4 bases, V lost 1 base, and 12 bases had no gene match. Looked up from germline, CDR1 is SGHAT and CDR2 is FQNNGV. Full variable domain (remainder filled in from reference TRBV11-2 and TRBJ2-3): EAGVAQSPRYKIIEKRQSVAFWCNPISGHATLYWYQQILGQGPKLLIQFQNNGVVDDSQLPKDRFSAERLKGVDSTLKIQPAKLEDSAVYLCASSLVVRLADPPDTQYFGPGTRLTVL.

The chain is built from TRBV19 and TRBJ2-5; 7 nucleotides align to TRBD1. Germline-derived CDR1 and CDR2 are LNHDA and SQIVND (reference sequence). J was trimmed by 0 bases and V by 6 bases; bases with no gene match: 4. The CDR3 sequence is 14 residues long. CDR3 nucleotide sequence: TGTGCCAGTAGCCCGGGACAGTACCAAGAGACCCAGTACTTC. This gives the protein CASSPGQYQETQYF.

The chain is built from TRBV30 and TRBJ1-1; D is perhaps TRBD1 (5 bases). The CDR3 sequence is 13 residues long. Looked up from germline, CDR1 is GTSNPN and CDR2 is SVGIG (reference sequence). The V end was cut by 0 bases, the J end by 10 bases, with 15 bases between. Here the CDR3 DNA reads TGTGCCTGGAGTGTTTTGGGGGGATCTGGAGCTTTCTTT. This gives the protein CAWSVLGGSGAFF.

The chain links TRBV28 to TRBJ2-7; 8 bases fit TRBD1. Trimming removed 6 bases from V and 2 bases from J; junction bases left unmatched: 6. This CDR3 comprises 14 residues. In germline, CDR1 is MDHEN, CDR2 SYDVKM. CDR3 residues: CASSTPTGAYEQYF. The CDR3 bases are TGTGCCAGCAGCACCCCGACAGGGGCCTACGAGCAGTACTTC.

The chain links TRBV5-1 to TRBJ1-1; the D is unclear. V was clipped by 4 bases and J by 2 bases, with 12 bases between them. Germline CDR1 is SGHRS and CDR2 is YFSETQ. CDR3 length equals 14 residues. The CDR3 reads CASSPPTGNTEAFF. The CDR3 DNA is TGCGCCAGCAGCCCCCCGACGGGTAACACTGAAGCTTTCTTT.

Details on this clone: This same CDR3 is encoded by further DNA sequences in the sample. The chain recombines TRBV19 with TRBJ2-2; possibly TRBD1 for D (5 bases). Germline loops: CDR1 LNHDA, CDR2 SQIVND (reference sequence). The CDR3 loop spans 15 amino acids. Trimming removed 1 base from V and 3 bases from J, with 9 bases in between. The CDR3 is CASSIGGRDTGELFF. The CDR3 DNA is TGTGCCAGTAGTATAGGGGGCAGGGACACCGGGGAGCTGTTTTTT.

This clone was observed once. The chain carries TRBV30 and TRBJ2-3; TRBD1 agrees at 8 bases. The CDR3 runs to 14 residues. Unmatched junction bases numbered 4, after V lost 5 bases and J lost 0 bases. Looked up from germline, CDR1 is GTSNPN and CDR2 is SVGIG (reference sequence). In DNA, the CDR3 is TGTGCCTGGGCAGGGGGCGCCAGCACAGATACGCAGTATTTT. It yields the protein CAWAGGASTDTQYF.

V gene TRBV3-1 (or the pseudogene TRBV3-2) combines with J gene TRBJ2-7, with 8 bases aligning to TRBD2. The CDR3 is made up of 15 amino acids. The V gene end was trimmed by 4 bases and the J gene end by 6 bases; junction bases not matched to a gene: 11. Germline V gene lookup returns CDR1 LGHDT and CDR2 YNNKEL (reference sequence). In nucleotides, the CDR3 is TGTGCCAGCAGCCCACTAGCGGAGATTCCCTTCGAGCAGTACTTC. It is translated as CASSPLAEIPFEQYF.

This chain uses TRBV7-2 with TRBJ2-3; TRBD2 aligns across 10 bases. The V gene's germline CDR1 is SGHTA and CDR2 FQGNSA. CDR3 length: 16 residues. V lost 6 bases to trimming and J lost 8 bases; unmatched junction nucleotides: 14. The CDR3 is CASSPWSGREKGTQYF. The CDR3 region has the DNA TGTGCCAGCAGTCCCTGGAGCGGGAGGGAGAAGGGTACGCAGTATTTT. Drawing the rest from reference TRBV7-2 and TRBJ2-3, the complete variable domain is GAGVSQSPSNKVTEKGKDVELRCDPISGHTALYWYRQSLGQGLEFLIYFQGNSAPDKSGLPSDRFSAERTGGSVSTLTIQRTQQEDSAVYLCASSPWSGREKGTQYFGPGTRLTVL.